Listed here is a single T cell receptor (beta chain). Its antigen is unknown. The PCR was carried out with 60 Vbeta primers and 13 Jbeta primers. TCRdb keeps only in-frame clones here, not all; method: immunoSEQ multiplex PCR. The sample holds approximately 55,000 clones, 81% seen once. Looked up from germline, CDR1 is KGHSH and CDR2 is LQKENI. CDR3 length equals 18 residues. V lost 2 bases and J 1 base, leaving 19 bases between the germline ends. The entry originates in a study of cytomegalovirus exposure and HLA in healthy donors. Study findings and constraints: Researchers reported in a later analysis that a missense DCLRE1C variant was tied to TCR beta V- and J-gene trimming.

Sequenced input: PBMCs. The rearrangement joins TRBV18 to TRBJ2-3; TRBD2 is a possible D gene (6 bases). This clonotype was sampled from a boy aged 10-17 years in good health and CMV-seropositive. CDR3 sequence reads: CASSPTPGTGGGTDTQYF. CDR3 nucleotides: TGTGCCAGCTCACCAACACCCGGGACTGGCGGGGGCACAGATACGCAGTATTTT.